This record covers a single TCR beta chain. Its antigen is still unknown. No per-base quality is available; no much larger clone lies one base away. The cohort consisted of 600 or so healthy bone marrow donors. At the time of sampling, all cohort members were nominally healthy, though unrecorded immune exposures were likely present. The donor was CMV seronegative and was included in the group of over 300 seronegative cohort members. A peripheral blood sample was collected from each donor, and TCR beta sequencing was performed on peripheral blood mononuclear cells. The Qiagen DNeasy Blood Extraction Kit was used to extract genomic DNA from the blood cell samples. This entry comes from a study of cytomegalovirus exposure and HLA in healthy donors (TCRdb year 2017). With respect to the entire study: According to an earlier analysis of several hundred of the donors, about 179 million T cells yielded some 120 million unique TCR beta sequences and less than 300 Gb of sequence data. A later analysis re-examined previously published TCR beta repertoires from more than 600 donors and added high-resolution HLA genotyping to investigate patterns of TCR occurrence. Donor age, sex, ethnicity and CMV serostatus were compiled together with the repertoire data. In addition to the first cohort of approximately 650 subjects, a separate validation cohort of 130 or so different subjects was used. In the later analysis, no new phenotypic data were used to find candidate immune exposures; instead, reliance was placed on TCR beta sequences and their occurrence across donors. An early release covering about 600 HLA-typed donors comprised roughly 300 gigabases of sequencing data and around 80 million unique TCR sequences. About five DR-DQ haplotypes were treated as single units for association and clustering because of strong linkage in the cohort. An earlier analysis of nearly 600 of the donors applied high-throughput TCR beta sequencing to assess whether each TCR beta V gene segment acted as functional or pseudogenic. The study aimed to test whether signatures of past pathogen exposure could be identified by cataloging public T cell receptors. Every discovery cohort repertoire had been produced on one sequencing platform. Using immunosequencing, the study profiled T cell repertoires from 500 to 800 subjects and related those repertoires to cytomegalovirus serostatus. Among 398 genotyped donors of the cohort, an average of approximately 230,000 unique TCR beta nucleotide sequences were sequenced per donor, around 20% of them non-productive. Class I and class II HLA loci were covered by the typing at four-digit resolution. Genome-wide SNP genotypes for about 65% of the roughly 700 donors were used in a later genetic analysis, which treated that subset as a discovery cohort. Of the 398 genotyped donors, around 81% fell in the genetic ancestry cluster associated with self-reported Caucasian donors. To predict cytomegalovirus infection status, the study brought together high-throughput TCR immunosequencing, statistical association of individual TCRs with disease status, and machine learning. Typing coverage differed by locus: A, B, C, DRB1 and DQB1 were typed in about 629-630 donors, DQA1 in roughly 510, DPA1 in nearly 610, and DPB1 in 400 to 490. The paper as a whole reports these results and caveats: A cluster of highly shared sequence variants was judged likely to be a technical artifact of the sequencing pipeline. Linkage disequilibrium might explain the correlated functional status among segregating V segments, but an unknown experimental factor could not be ruled out. The study listed 150 to 200 TCR beta chains as associated with cytomegalovirus. A further reported finding was that TCR beta sequences accurately predicted the HLA-A and HLA-B alleles for most subjects in the first cohort. In vitro tests confirmed that three of the cytomegalovirus-associated TCR beta chains recognize cytomegalovirus antigens. The earlier analysis of about 600 of the donors excluded about 16 rarely observed V segments, including chromosome 9 orphons, because counts were too low. HLA typing was unavailable for some donors at each locus, so association tests used only the typed subset. Immune exposure information for the cohort was limited to CMV serostatus. Sequencing depth was assumed to be roughly uniform across donors in the presence/absence analyses, though that assumption may not hold. Several of the top co-occurrence clusters appeared to be linked to parvovirus B19, influenza, CMV and Epstein-Barr virus, according to a later analysis. Only TCR beta chains were sequenced in this cohort, and the absence of alpha or paired-chain data limited detectable features. In a later genetic analysis, a missense DCLRE1C variant was associated with V-gene and J-gene trimming of TCR beta chains, and the association was replicated in an independent cohort. In a later analysis, HLA-associated TCR beta chains showed more clonal expansion and lower generation probabilities than non-associated chains that were equally common. According to the authors, the approach could potentially be generalized to other disease states and immunological phenotypes. The classifier was reported to diagnose cytomegalovirus status with high specificity and sensitivity in both the original and validation cohorts. A later analysis found that most CMV-associated TCR beta chains appeared HLA-restricted, with HLA associations seemingly driven largely by CMV exposure. A later analysis found that TCR association rates varied across HLA loci, with DRB1 alleles showing the most associated TCRs and HLA-C alleles the fewest. Assigning TCR associations to individual alleles was difficult when HLA alleles, especially DR and DQ, strongly co-occurred. In a later analysis, around 17,000 TCR beta sequences were associated with specific HLA alleles at a false discovery rate of 0.05. In an earlier analysis of about 600 of the donors, most TCR beta V segments appeared in productive rearrangements about 87% or about 30% of the time, broadly matching IMGT annotations. The 87-base-pair reads could not distinguish some IMGT-functional V segments, including TRBV6-2 and TRBV6-3, so those segments were excluded. Compared with the 666-donor mean, donors in an Asian-associated ancestry cluster had fewer N-insertions in productive TCRs, according to a later genetic analysis. While some public TCRs were present in many individuals, most TCR sequences turned up only very rarely across donors.

Counted from cysteine to phenylalanine, this CDR3 has 14 amino acids. Only CDR3 DNA is held: 42 bases, read in frame from base 1. V trim: 7 bases; J trim: 8 bases; unmatched bases: 10. CDR1 and CDR2 are drawn from the germline V gene: SGDLS, YYNGEE. The library relied on the immunoSEQ multiplex PCR assay. For the multiplex PCR, a mixture combining 60 forward primers for TCR Vbeta segments and 13 reverse primers for TCR Jbeta segments was used. The CDR3 region of rearranged TCR beta genes was amplified from genomic DNA by a multiplex PCR assay. The Illumina HiSeq System was used to sequence the amplified TCR beta libraries as 87-base-pair reads. As for how the authors treated the data: In a later analysis, around 80 million unique TCR beta chains were counted across the approximately 670 repertoires, and approximately 9.9 million of these chains were shared by at least two donors. Raw reads were error-corrected and collapsed into unique sequences by a nearest-neighbor algorithm in which closely related sequences were merged to remove PCR and sequencing errors. V, D and J gene segments were assigned by aligning CDR3 sequences to IMGT reference sequences. For a sequence to be retained, at least a six-nucleotide match to both a V gene segment and a J gene segment was required. A rearrangement counted as productive if the CDR3 had no stop codons and remained in frame with V and J, and every other rearrangement counted as non-productive. Following IMGT convention, CDR3 was defined as the stretch from the second conserved V-encoded cysteine up to the conserved J-encoded phenylalanine. In an earlier analysis of more than 550 of the donors, sequences lacking an unambiguous match to a single V gene segment were excluded. An earlier analysis of over 450 of the donors classified V segments as functional when productive rearrangements were above 56.7% and as segregating when the standard deviation between donors was above 5%. To diagnose cytomegalovirus status from the catalog of TCR beta chain sequences, a statistical classification framework was built. In a later analysis, TCR nucleotide sequences were compared against IMGT/GENE-DB human TR gene sequences so that V and J genes could be assigned. A later analysis assigned CDR3 sequences and most-parsimonious VDJ recombination scenarios with the TCRdist pipeline. A later analysis defined each TCR beta chain by its CDR3 amino acid sequence plus V-gene family, and excluded reads lacking a unique V-gene family. In a later analysis, approximately 590 highly shared, low-generation-probability nucleotide sequences were removed to address suspected cross-contamination and a sequencing artifact. For each public chain, a later analysis derived a clonal expansion index from normalized ranks of inferred template counts within each repertoire. In a later analysis, generation probabilities were computed using a VDJ recombination model fitted to out-of-frame rearrangements, and the results were checked against IGoR. In a later analysis, hypergeometric tests were used to score TCR-TCR, TCR-HLA and TCR-CMV co-occurrence, with a repertoire-size bias correction applied to TCR pairs. In a later analysis, false discovery rates were estimated by permuting HLA or CMV assignments 20 times. In a later analysis, co-occurring TCRs were grouped using DBSCAN, with TCRdist sequence similarity added in when clustering inside HLA-allele-positive subsets. For co-occurrence clustering, repertoires with fewer than 30,000 or more than 120,000 public chains were excluded, along with five or six repertoires with anomalous nucleotide sharing. Entries here come from immuneACCESS through TCRdb and include only in-frame sequences with V and J called. Some clones fail to appear in such tables; in the studies checked, an unresolved V gene covers under half of the shortfall, and the cause of the remainder is unknown. Clonal size and the V and J genes are those of that table, whereas D and trimming came from the DNA. Recorded for this sample are about 140,000 clones; 61% of them occurred a single time. About 1.7% of the sample goes to the ten largest clones.

This sequence uses TRBV9 and TRBJ2-1; the central 9 bases match TRBD1. This TCR derives from a male donor in good health and CMV-seronegative. The specimen sequenced was PBMCs. The CDR3 region: CASSGTGIPDEQFF. Here is the DNA: TGTGCCAGCTCCGGGACAGGGATCCCGGATGAGCAGTTCTTC. With the rest looked up from the reference TRBV9 and TRBJ2-1 genes rather than sequenced, the full variable domain is DSGVTQTPKHLITATGQRVTLRCSPRSGDLSVYWYQQSLDQGLQFLIQYYNGEERAKGNILERFSAQQFPDLHSELNLSSLELGDSALYFCASSGTGIPDEQFFGPGTRLTVL.